The text below deals with one T cell receptor beta chain. The CDR3 extends over 15 amino acids. V shed 7 bases, J shed 9 bases, and the junction held 12 bases outside the gene matches. Germline lookup yields CDR1 SGHVS and CDR2 FNYEAQ. The protocol was immunoSEQ multiplex PCR, while the TCRdb copy is restricted to in-frame clones and leaves out a portion. Altogether some 30,000 clones are present, approximately 86% being singletons, with the ten largest covering approximately 19%. The sample comes from a study of OX40 agonist ivuxolimab in advanced cancers. Study-level background: Aged roughly 20 to 85 with a mean of approximately 57 years, they were about 83% male.

This specimen was CD4+ or CD8+ T cells sorted from blood, taken in a trial of the OX40 agonist ivuxolimab. The clonotype was recovered from an adult with an advanced solid tumor such as melanoma, head and neck, liver or kidney cancer. This sequence joins TRBV7-6 and TRBJ2-1; 10 bases fit TRBD2. CDR3 bases: TGTGCCAGCACCGAGGCCTCGAGCGGGAGGGGTGAGCAGTTCTTC. This codes for CASTEASSGRGEQFF.